The 10 T cell receptor beta chains below come from one sample, sequenced in a study of naive and memory T cell subsets. The library had UMIs added by 3' ligation of an oligonucleotide to TCR cDNA. Ligated cDNA underwent four rounds of PCR with nested alpha and beta constant region primers and SP2. TCRdb re-derived calls from the UMI-ligation and nested PCR reads in MiXCR, one entry per CDR3 protein. The table lists around 24,000 distinct CDR3 sequences, 4% to 6.5% of them singletons. Sequenced material: blood. These receptors came from an adult in good health.

In its sample, this clonotype was seen many times. The J gene is TRBJ1-2, the V gene TRBV29-1; 11 bases map to TRBD1. J was trimmed by 7 bases and V by 6 bases; bases with no gene match: 4. Germline CDR1 and CDR2: SQVTM and ANQGSEA. This CDR3 is built from 12 residues. Here the CDR3 DNA reads TGCAGCGTCTACGGACAGGGGGCTGGCTACACCTTC. Protein sequence: CSVYGQGAGYTF.

This clonotype has ten or more counts. The rearrangement joins TRBV12-3 or TRBV12-4 to TRBJ1-1; no definite D call. The CDR3 covers 12 residues. V lost 6 bases and J 4 bases, leaving 9 bases between the germline ends. This CDR3 reads CASREGGTEAFF. For the CDR3, the DNA is TGTGCCAGCAGGGAGGGAGGCACTGAAGCTTTCTTT.

This clonotype has a count of ten or more. The genes are TRBV20-1 and TRBJ2-3; D call uncertain. Germline V gene lookup returns CDR1 DFQATT and CDR2 SNEGSKA (reference sequence). V was trimmed by 1 base and J by 0 bases, leaving 5 bases between them. CDR3 length: 13 amino acids. CDR3 in DNA: TGCAGTGCTAGAGTTGTCAGCACAGATACGCAGTATTTT. Translation gives CSARVVSTDTQYF.

This clonotype is labeled medium-sized. The CDR3 loop reads CASMSGQANTEAFF. CDR3 nucleotide sequence: TGTGCCAGCATGTCCGGGCAGGCTAACACTGAAGCTTTCTTT. This sequence joins TRBV28 and TRBJ1-1, with D uncertain. CDR1 MDHEN and CDR2 SYDVKM come from the germline V gene. Trimming cost V 7 bases and J 2 bases, with 14 bases left between them. The CDR3 length is 14 residues.

The sample holds many counts of this clonotype. CDR3 bases: TGTGCCAGCAGTACCCGGACTAGCGGGAGTACAGAGACCCAGTACTTC. Protein sequence: CASSTRTSGSTETQYF. This rearrangement joins TRBV28 to TRBJ2-5; TRBD2 matches 13 bases. J was trimmed by 4 bases and V by 5 bases; bases with no gene match: 7. The germline gives CDR1 MDHEN, CDR2 SYDVKM. This CDR3 has 16 amino acids.

This clonotype appeared many times. The rearrangement links TRBV5-5 to TRBJ2-5, with D possibly matching TRBD1 (6 bases). The germline V and J ends were trimmed by 4 bases and 4 bases, with 23 bases remaining between them. The CDR3 spans 17 residues. Germline assignment: CDR1 SGHKS and CDR2 YYEKEE (reference sequence). For the CDR3, the DNA is TGTGCCAGCAGCCCGGGTTGGTCGGGCCAGGGGACAGAGACCCAGTACTTC. It translates to CASSPGWSGQGTETQYF.

Ten or more counts support this clonotype. J is TRBJ2-1 and V is TRBV14; D may correspond to TRBD1 or TRBD2 (5 bases each). The CDR3 is 17 amino acids. V was pared by 2 bases and J by 7 bases, with 21 bases between. In germline, CDR1 is SGHDN, CDR2 FVKESK. CDR3 DNA: TGTGCCAGCAGCCAAACCGGCGGAGGACATTGGTCGAATGAGCAGTTCTTC. Protein sequence: CASSQTGGGHWSNEQFF.

By sample fraction, this clonotype is medium-sized (0.01 to 0.1%). The rearrangement links TRBV18 to TRBJ2-1; D not resolved. The CDR3 runs 16 residues. V lost 0 bases, J lost 6 bases, and 15 bases lay in between. Germline V gene data show CDR1 as KGHSH and CDR2 as LQKENI. The CDR3 here is CASSPPTRAFGNEQFF. CDR3 nucleotide sequence: TGTGCCAGCTCACCACCCACAAGGGCCTTCGGCAATGAGCAGTTCTTC.

The rearrangement links TRBV7-9 to TRBJ1-1; D remains ambiguous. Between the trimmed V and J ends, which lost 7 bases and 4 bases, there was a span of 10 bases. This CDR3 has 12 amino acids. Germline values: CDR1 SEHNR, CDR2 FQNEAQ (reference sequence). The CDR3 DNA follows: TGTGCCAGCATTCAAAAGGGCACTGAAGCTTTCTTT. Its translation: CASIQKGTEAFF.

This clonotype has at least ten counts. The V call is TRBV9, the J call TRBJ2-1; D gene uncertain. Germline assignment: CDR1 SGDLS and CDR2 YYNGEE. The CDR3 length is 12 residues. V was trimmed by 0 bases and J by 9 bases, leaving 7 bases between them. The CDR3 reads CASSVGGFEQFF. The CDR3 DNA follows: TGTGCCAGCAGCGTAGGGGGATTTGAGCAGTTCTTC.